This T cell receptor (beta chain) derives from a study of blood T cell repertoires in COVID-19. Study details: PBMCs, B-cell-depleted T cells, or T cells were the source of the cDNA or gDNA that made up the material.

Germline CDR1 and CDR2: SGHDN and FVKESK. The V end was cut by 0 bases, the J end by 3 bases, with 8 bases between. This CDR3 has 14 residues. Original analysis: Amplifying reference gene primers gave estimates of nucleated cell counts. Clones were read by immunoSEQ multiplex PCR, and TCRdb kept only the in-frame ones, dropping some. V, J and clone size were drawn from that table, and D and trimming were deduced from the DNA. The repertoire holds about 130,000 clones, with 78% as singletons. This chain joins TRBV14 and TRBJ1-2; D gene unclear. The sequence derives from a man in his sixties who had recovered from COVID-19. The specimen was peripheral blood. In DNA form, the CDR3 reads TGTGCCAGCAGCCAAGATCGAGGTGACTATGGCTACACCTTC. It specifies CASSQDRGDYGYTF.